Below, 2 T cell receptor beta chains from the same sample are listed, as sequenced in a study of blood T cell repertoires in COVID-19. Some clones are missing from TCRdb's copy, which holds only in-frame ones; the method was immunoSEQ multiplex PCR. The sample shows 270,000 or so clones, under 90% of them seen only once. Sequenced material: peripheral blood. The receptors originated from a human donor in a cohort sampled during active COVID-19.

The J gene is TRBJ2-5, the V gene TRBV12-5; no reliable D call. V lost 1 base and J 3 bases, leaving 6 bases between the germline ends. CDR1 and CDR2 (germline): LGHNT, FRNRAP. The CDR3 is 13 amino acids. CDR3 nucleotide sequence: TGTGCTAGTGGTTTGGACTTAAAAGAGACCCAGTACTTC. This sequence encodes CASGLDLKETQYF.

The CDR3 region is CASSQDQGTSGRRTGELFF. The CDR3 DNA sequence: TGTGCCAGCAGCCAAGATCAAGGTACTAGCGGGAGGAGAACCGGGGAGCTGTTTTTT. The rearrangement joins TRBV3-1 (or the pseudogene TRBV3-2) to TRBJ2-2; TRBD2 matches 12 bases. J was trimmed by 5 bases and V by 0 bases; bases with no gene match: 10. The CDR3 loop spans 19 amino acids. Looked up from germline, CDR1 is LGHDT and CDR2 is YNNKEL (reference sequence).